This TCR beta chain was recorded in a study of blood T cell repertoires in COVID-19. In the study overall: The United States, Italy and Spain were the sources of the acute and convalescent COVID-19 samples. T cells, B-cell-depleted T cells, or PBMCs provided the cDNA or gDNA that served as material.

Original handling: Reference gene primer amplification in the assay estimated nucleated cell counts. Sequencing was performed with immunoSEQ multiplex PCR; in TCRdb, only in-frame clones are kept and a portion is missing. The DNA gave D and trimming, while V, J and clone size come from that table. The data hold 130,000 or so clones, with roughly 77% observed a single time. Trimming removed 0 bases from V and 5 bases from J, with 16 bases in between. The germline V gene encodes CDR1 LGHNA and CDR2 YNFKEQ. This CDR3 spans 16 amino acids. Seattle patient enrollment occurred during active infection, with longitudinal follow-up thereafter. This clone was counted a single time.

The chain employs TRBV4-2 and TRBJ1-2; TRBD1 is a possible D gene (6 bases). The clonotype comes from a woman aged 70-85 years with COVID-19, enrolled during active disease. Material for sequencing was peripheral blood. The CDR3 DNA reads as TGTGCCAGCAGCCAAGACGACAGTGGGGGCCTTTATGGCTACACCTTC. This gives the protein CASSQDDSGGLYGYTF.